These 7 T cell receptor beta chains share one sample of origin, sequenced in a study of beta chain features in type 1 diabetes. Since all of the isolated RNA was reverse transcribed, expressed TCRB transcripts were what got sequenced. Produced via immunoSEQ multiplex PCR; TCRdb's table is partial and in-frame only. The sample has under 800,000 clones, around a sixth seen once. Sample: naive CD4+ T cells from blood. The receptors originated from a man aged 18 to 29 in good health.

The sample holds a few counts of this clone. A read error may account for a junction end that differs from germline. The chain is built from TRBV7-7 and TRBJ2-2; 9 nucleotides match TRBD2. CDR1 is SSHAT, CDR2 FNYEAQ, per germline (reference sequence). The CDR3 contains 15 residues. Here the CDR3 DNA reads TGTGCTAGCAGCTTAGCGGGGGCAAGGACCGGGGAGCTGTTTTTT. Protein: CASSLAGARTGELFF.

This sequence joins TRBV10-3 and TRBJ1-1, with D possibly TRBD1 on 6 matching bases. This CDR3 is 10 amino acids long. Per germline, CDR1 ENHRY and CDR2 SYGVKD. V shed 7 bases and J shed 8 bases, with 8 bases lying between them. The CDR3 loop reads CAIKGTEAFF. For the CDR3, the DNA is TGTGCCATCAAAGGGACAGAAGCTTTCTTT.

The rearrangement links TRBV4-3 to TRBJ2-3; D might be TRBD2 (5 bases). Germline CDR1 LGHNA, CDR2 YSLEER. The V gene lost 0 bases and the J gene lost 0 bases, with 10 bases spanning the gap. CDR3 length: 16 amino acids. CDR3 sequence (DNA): TGCGCCAGCAGCCAAGATCGAGGCGGGAGCACAGATACGCAGTATTTT. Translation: CASSQDRGGSTDTQYF.

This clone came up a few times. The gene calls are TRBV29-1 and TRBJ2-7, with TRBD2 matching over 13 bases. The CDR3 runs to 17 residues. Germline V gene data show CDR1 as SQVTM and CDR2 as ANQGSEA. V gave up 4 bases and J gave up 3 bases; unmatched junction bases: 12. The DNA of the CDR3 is TGCAGCGTTGGCGGACTAGCGGGAGTCCTAAAGAACTACGAGCAGTACTTC. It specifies CSVGGLAGVLKNYEQYF.

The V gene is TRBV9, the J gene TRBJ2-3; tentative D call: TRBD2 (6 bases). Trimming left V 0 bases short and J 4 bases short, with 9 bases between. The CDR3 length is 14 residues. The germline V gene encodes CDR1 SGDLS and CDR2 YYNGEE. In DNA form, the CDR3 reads TGTGCCAGCAGCGTAGTAAGCGGGCCAGATACGCAGTATTTT. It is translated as CASSVVSGPDTQYF.

CDR3 bases: TGTGCCAGCAGCGTAGACCCAGGGGTTAGCTCTGGGGCCAACGTCCTGACTTTC. Translating gives CASSVDPGVSSGANVLTF. The chain uses TRBV9 and TRBJ2-6, with D possibly matching TRBD1 (6 bases). Trimming shortened V by 0 bases and J by 0 bases, and 13 bases separated the two germline ends. The germline V gene has CDR1 SGDLS and CDR2 YYNGEE. The CDR3 consists of 18 residues.

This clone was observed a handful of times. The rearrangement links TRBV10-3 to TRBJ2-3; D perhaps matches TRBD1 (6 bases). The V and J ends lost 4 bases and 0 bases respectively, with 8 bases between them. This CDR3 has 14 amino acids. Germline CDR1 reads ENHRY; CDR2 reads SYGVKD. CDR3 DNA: TGTGCCATCAGTGGGACAGTGAGCACAGATACGCAGTATTTT. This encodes CAISGTVSTDTQYF.